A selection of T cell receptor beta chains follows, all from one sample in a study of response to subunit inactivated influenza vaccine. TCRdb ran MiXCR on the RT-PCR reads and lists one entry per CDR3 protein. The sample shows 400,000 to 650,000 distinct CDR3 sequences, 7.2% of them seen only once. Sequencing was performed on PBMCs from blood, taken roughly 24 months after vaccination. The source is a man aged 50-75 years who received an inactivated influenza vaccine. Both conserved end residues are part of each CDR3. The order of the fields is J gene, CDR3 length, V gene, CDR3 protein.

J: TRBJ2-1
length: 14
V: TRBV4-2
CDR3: CASSQLLAIDEQFF

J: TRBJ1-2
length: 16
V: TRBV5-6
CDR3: CASSLSPTGGFYGYTF

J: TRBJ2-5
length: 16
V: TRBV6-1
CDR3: CASSEANGQGGETQYF

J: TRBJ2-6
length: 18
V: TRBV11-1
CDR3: CASSLAGNVHSGANVLTF

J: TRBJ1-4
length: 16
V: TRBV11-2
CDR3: CASSPDPGATNEKLFF

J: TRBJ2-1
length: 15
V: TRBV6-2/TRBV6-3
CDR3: CASGPSRVSYNEQFF

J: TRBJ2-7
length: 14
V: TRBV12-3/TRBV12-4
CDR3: CASTSTGTSGEQYF

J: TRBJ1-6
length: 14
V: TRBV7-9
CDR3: CASTLGQYNSPLHF

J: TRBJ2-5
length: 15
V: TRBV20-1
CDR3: CSADRDPQYQETQYF

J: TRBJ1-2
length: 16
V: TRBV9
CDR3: CASSVGPPSFNYGYTF

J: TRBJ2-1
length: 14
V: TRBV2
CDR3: CASTRPGTINEQFF

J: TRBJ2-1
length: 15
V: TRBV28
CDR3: CASSLRTGGYNEQFF

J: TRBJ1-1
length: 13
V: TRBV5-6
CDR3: CASSLVTLGEAFF

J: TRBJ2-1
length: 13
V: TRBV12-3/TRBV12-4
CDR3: CASSFRGSNEQFF

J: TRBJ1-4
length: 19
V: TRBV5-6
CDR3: CASSHWASNNPGQAEKLFF

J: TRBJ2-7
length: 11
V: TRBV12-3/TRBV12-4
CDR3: CASSWDGRQYF

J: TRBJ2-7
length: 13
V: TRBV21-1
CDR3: CASSNERPTRQYF

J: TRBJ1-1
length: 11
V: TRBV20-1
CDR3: CSVTQNTEAFF

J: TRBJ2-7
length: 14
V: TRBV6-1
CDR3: CASSERGKPGVQYF

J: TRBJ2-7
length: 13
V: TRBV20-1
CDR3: CSATGQATYEQYF

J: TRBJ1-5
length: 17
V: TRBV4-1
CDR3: CASSLSPQTGANQPQHF

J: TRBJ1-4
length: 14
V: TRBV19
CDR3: CASTKGTDNEKLFF

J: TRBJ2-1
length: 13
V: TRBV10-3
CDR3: CAIRMTGYNEQFF

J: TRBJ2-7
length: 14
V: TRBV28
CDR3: CATSGRAGSYEQYF

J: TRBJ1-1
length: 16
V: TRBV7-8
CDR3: CASSLDYREHNTEAFF

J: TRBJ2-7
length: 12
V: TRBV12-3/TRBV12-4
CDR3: CASGGNPYEQYF

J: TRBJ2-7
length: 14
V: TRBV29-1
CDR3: CSVSGGGSSYEQYF

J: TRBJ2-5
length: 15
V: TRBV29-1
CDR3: CSVEEEAISQETQYF

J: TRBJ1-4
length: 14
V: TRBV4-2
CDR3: CASSPRGYNEKLFF

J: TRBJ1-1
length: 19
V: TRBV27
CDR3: CASSLPARRRHNMATEAFF

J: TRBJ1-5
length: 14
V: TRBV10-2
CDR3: CASSDDSSNQPQHF

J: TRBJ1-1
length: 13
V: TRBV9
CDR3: CASRGGPNTEAFF

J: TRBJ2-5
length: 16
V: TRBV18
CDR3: CASSPRIAGVEETQYF

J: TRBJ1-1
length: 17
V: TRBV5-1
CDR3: CASSLEGGGRLNTEAFF

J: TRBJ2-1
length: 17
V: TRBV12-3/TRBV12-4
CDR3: CASSVPYGGGTYNEQFF

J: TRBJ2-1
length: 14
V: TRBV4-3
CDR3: CASSRGGTSNEQFF

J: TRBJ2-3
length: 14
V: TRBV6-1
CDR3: CASSPGTVVDTQYF

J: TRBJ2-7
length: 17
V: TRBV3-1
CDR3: CASSQVRFGRDPYEQYF

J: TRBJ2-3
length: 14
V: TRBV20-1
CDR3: CSARLAGDTDTQYF

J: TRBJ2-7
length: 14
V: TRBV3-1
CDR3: CASSQATDPYEQYF

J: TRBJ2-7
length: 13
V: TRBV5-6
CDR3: CASSLARSGEQYF

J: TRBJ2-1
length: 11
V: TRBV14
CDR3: CASSLLHEQFF

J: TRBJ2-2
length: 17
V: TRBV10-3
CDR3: CAINAGTSGRGAGELFF

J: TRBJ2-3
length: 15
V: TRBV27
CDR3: CASSLMQPSTDTQYF

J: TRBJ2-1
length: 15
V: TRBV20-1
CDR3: CSARDVGNYYNEQFF

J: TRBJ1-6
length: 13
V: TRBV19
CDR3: CASKFLESSPLHF

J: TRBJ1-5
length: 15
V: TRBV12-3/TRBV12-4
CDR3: CASTPGAGTGQPQHF

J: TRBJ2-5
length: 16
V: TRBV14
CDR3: CASSQDLRRAAETQYF

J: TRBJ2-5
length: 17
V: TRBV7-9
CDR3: CASSKPREAHIQETQYF

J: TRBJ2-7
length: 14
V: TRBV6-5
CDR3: CASSYSQTSYEQYF

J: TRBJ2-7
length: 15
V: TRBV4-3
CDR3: CASSQQEPGQGEQYF

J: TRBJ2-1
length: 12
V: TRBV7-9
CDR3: CASSLGANEQFF

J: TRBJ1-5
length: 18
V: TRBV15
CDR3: CATSREWEAGAQNQPQHF

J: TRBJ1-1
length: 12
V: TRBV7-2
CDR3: CASSLVGWEAFF

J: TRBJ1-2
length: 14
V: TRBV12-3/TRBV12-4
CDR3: CASSFSGYENGYTF

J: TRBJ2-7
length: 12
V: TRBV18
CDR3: CASSRGTDEQYF

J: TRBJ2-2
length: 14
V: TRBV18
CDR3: CASSPSGEAGELFF

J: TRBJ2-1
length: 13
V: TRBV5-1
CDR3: CASRPDGYNEQFF

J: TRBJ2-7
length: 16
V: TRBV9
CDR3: CASRAHGTGENYEQYF